This T cell receptor beta chain is from a study of cytomegalovirus exposure and HLA in healthy donors. The CDR3 sequence is 14 residues long. V lost 3 bases, J lost 3 bases, and 11 bases lay in between. Per germline, CDR1 KGHSH and CDR2 LQKENI. The PCR made use of 60 Vbeta and 13 Jbeta primers. The repertoire was sequenced with immunoSEQ multiplex PCR; TCRdb's copy has only in-frame clones and lacks some. Among around 72,000 clones listed, 70% to 80% were seen once. This chain links TRBV18 with TRBJ2-5; possible D gene TRBD2, 6 bases. The sequencing sample was made of PBMCs. This sequence was found in a man aged 45-60 years in good health and CMV-seronegative. This CDR3 is CASSPLGGEETQYF. CDR3 DNA sequence: TGTGCCAGCTCACCCCTAGGAGGGGAAGAGACCCAGTACTTC.